Only a few counts were recorded for the clone carrying this TCR beta chain. Its antigen is as yet unknown. The sample originates from a study of beta chain features in type 1 diabetes. Whole-study findings and limits: Whatever favoring of shorter templates PCR might show would apply equally to patients and controls. Diminished insertions and augmented deletions at VDJ junctions characterized type 1 diabetes patients.

Reverse transcribing all isolated RNA meant expressed TCRB transcripts were sequenced. Assay: immunoSEQ multiplex PCR; the TCRdb copy retains only in-frame clones and omits some. Of over 120,000 clones listed, about 10% were seen once; the top ten hold 0.6% to 0.85%. This receptor was taken from a man aged 18-30 years in good health. Sequenced sample: central memory CD4+ T cells from blood.

CDR3 DNA sequence: TGTGCCAGCTCACCCCCCCTAGCGGGGGGGCGTCCCAATGAGCAGTTCTTC. This translates into CASSPPLAGGRPNEQFF. The rearrangement links TRBV18 to TRBJ2-1; 12 bases agree with TRBD2. The germline V gene has CDR1 KGHSH and CDR2 LQKENI. V lost 3 bases to trimming and J lost 6 bases; unmatched junction nucleotides: 9. CDR3 length: 17 residues.